The present T cell receptor beta chain was sequenced within a study of cytomegalovirus exposure and HLA in healthy donors. The study, taken as a whole, reports: For TCR beta chains, V- and J-gene trimming was later linked to a missense DCLRE1C variant. Later on, an analysis tied under 20,000 TCR beta sequences to HLA alleles at 0.05 false discovery rate.

Per the germline V gene, CDR1 is SGHAT and CDR2 is FQNNGV. Trimming stripped 4 bases from V and 0 bases from J, with 21 bases between. CDR3 length: 19 amino acids. With 60 Vbeta and 13 Jbeta primers, the PCR was carried out. The data were produced by immunoSEQ multiplex PCR, yet TCRdb's version contains in-frame clones alone and is incomplete. The sample carries 30,000 to 35,000 clones, roughly 82% recorded once. This clone occurred once. Its antigen is undetermined. The sequence derives from a woman aged 18-29 years in good health and CMV-seronegative. V usage is TRBV11-2 and J usage is TRBJ1-4; D gene uncertain. The sequencing input was PBMCs. CDR3: CASSSLGMRRAATNEKLFF. The CDR3 DNA reads as TGTGCCAGCAGCTCCTTAGGTATGAGGAGGGCAGCAACTAATGAAAAACTGTTTTTT.